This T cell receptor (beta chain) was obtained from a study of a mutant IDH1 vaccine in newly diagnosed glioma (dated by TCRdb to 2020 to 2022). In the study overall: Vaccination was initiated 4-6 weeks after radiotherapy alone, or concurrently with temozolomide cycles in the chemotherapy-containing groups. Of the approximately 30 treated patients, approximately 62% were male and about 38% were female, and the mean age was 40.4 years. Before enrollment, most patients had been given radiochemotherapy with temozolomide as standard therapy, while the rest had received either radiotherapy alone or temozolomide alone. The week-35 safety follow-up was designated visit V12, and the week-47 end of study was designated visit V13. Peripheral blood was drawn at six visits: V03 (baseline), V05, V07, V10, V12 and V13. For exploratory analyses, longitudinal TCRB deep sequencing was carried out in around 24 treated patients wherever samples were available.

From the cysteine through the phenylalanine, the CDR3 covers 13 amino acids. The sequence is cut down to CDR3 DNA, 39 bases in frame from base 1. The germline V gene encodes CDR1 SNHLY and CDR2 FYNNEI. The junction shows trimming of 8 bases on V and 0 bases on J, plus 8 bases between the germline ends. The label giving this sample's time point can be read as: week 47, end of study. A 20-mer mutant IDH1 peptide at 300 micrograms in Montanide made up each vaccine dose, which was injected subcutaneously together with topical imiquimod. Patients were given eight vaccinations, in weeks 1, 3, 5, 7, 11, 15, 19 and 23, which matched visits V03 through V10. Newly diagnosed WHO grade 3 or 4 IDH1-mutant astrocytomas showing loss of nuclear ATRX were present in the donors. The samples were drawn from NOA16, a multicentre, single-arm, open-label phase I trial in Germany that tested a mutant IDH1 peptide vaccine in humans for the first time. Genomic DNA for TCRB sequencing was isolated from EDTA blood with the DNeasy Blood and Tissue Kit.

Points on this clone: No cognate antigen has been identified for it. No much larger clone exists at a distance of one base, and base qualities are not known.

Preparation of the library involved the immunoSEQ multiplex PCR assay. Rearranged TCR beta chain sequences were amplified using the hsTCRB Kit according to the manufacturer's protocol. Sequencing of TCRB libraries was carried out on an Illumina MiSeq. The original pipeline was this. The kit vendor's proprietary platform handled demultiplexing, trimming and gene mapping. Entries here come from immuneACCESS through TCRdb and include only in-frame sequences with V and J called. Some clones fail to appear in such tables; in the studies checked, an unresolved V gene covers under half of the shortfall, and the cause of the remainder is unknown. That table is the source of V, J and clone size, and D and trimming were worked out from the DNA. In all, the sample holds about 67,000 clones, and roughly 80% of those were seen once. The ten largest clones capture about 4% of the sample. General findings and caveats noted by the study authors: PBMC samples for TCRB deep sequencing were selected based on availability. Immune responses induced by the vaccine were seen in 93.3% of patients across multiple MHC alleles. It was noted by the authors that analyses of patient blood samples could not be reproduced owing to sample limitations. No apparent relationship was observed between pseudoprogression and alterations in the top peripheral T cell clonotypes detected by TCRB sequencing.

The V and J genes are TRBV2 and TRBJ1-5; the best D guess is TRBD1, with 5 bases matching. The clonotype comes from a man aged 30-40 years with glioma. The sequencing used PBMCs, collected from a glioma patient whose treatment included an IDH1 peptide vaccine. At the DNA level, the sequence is TGTGCCAGCGCCAGGGATAGCAATCAGCCCCAGCATTTT. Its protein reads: CASARDSNQPQHF.